Included here is one T cell receptor (beta chain) sequence, with context. This clone was observed a single time. The specificity of this receptor is unknown. No qualities accompany the bases; no much larger clone lies one base away. Whole blood was collected in K2EDTA tubes by collaborating institutions according to the institutions' own protocols. For TCRbeta analysis, collaborator samples were shipped as frozen whole blood, as isolated PBMCs, or as DNA extracted from either sample type. TCRbeta CDR3 regions were amplified from genomic DNA using the immunoSEQ Assay, a bias-controlled multiplex PCR. On the study's bioinformatics: Within the assay, amplification of reference gene primers was used to estimate how many nucleated cells each sample contained. Sequence reads were collapsed and filtered to measure the absolute abundance of every unique TCRbeta CDR3 rearrangement. For each sample, productive Simpson clonality was calculated by taking the square root of Simpson's diversity index across productive rearrangements. TCRdb stores this immuneACCESS table with in-frame sequences only. Part of the clones is absent; in the studies checked, under half of the shortfall reflects unresolved V genes, and no reason is known for the rest. V, J and clone size derive from that table, while D and trimming were established from the DNA sequence. This sample has about 110,000 clones in its table, and roughly 88% of those were observed once. The ten largest clones represent 2% to 3% of the sample.

The sample originates from a study of blood T cell repertoires in COVID-19 (dated by TCRdb to about 2020). Study-level background: The collaborator samples originated in the United States, Italy and Spain and spanned the acute and convalescent phases of COVID-19. The prospective study material was composed of cDNA or gDNA derived from T cells, B-cell-depleted T cells, or PBMCs. Subjects who had been exposed to COVID-19, were actively infected with it, or had recovered from it provided the deeply sampled blood TCRbeta repertoires that made up the dataset. The repertoires were made available in a free public database intended to serve as a resource for research on the immune response to SARS-CoV-2. The samples were drawn from two sources: the first 160 participants of the ongoing ImmuneRACE study, and over 1,000 subjects contributed by 6 global collaborators. Sample metadata almost always included a de-identified subject ID, COVID-19 status, age in years and sex. Where available, HLA class I and class II types were taken from metadata supplied by the sample provider and were not determined by assay-based typing.

Results and caveats for the whole study, not just this receptor: How much clinical and demographic metadata was included differed by source and by participant, and the metadata was provided uncurated.

CDR1 and CDR2, per the germline V gene, are SGHDN and FVKESK. From the cysteine up to the phenylalanine, the CDR3 has a length of 12 residues. The read is trimmed to its CDR3 DNA, 36 bases read in frame from base 1. V has 5 bases trimmed and J has 7 bases trimmed; junction bases matching no gene number 3. The chain was built from TRBV14 and TRBJ1-2, with 8 junctional bases fitting TRBD1. The clonotype originates from a human donor in a cohort sampled during active COVID-19. Sequenced material: peripheral blood. The CDR3 protein is CASSADRGGYTF. The DNA sequence is TGTGCCAGCAGCGCCGACAGGGGTGGCTACACCTTC.